Shown below are 10 T cell receptor beta chains from a single sample sequenced in a study of Graves' ophthalmopathy and Graves' hyperthyroidism. TCR beta CDR3 amplification used RNA transcripts. Scientists carried out first-round RT-PCR using HTBI primers and then a second-round multiplex PCR. TCRdb ran MiXCR on the multiplex PCR reads and lists one entry per CDR3 protein. The sample contains about 400,000 distinct CDR3 sequences, around 16% of which appear only once. Sequenced: peripheral blood. The receptors come from a woman aged 18-29 years with Graves' ophthalmopathy.

This clonotype was observed at least ten times. The genes are TRBV5-1 and TRBJ2-7, with 12 bases aligning to TRBD2. Germline lookup yields CDR1 SGHRS and CDR2 YFSETQ. The V gene end was trimmed by 3 bases and the J gene end by 5 bases; junction bases not matched to a gene: 12. This CDR3 region has 17 residues. The CDR3 coding sequence is TGCGCCAGCAGCTGGACTAGCGGGAAACCCCATAGAAACGAGCAGTACTTC. Encoded protein: CASSWTSGKPHRNEQYF.

This clonotype was counted many times. This rearrangement joins TRBV12-3 or TRBV12-4 to TRBJ2-5; 7 bases are shared with TRBD2. The CDR3 runs to 15 residues. The ends lost 6 bases at V and 2 bases at J; junction bases unmatched: 9. CDR3 nucleotide sequence: TGTGCCAGCAGCCAACCAGGGACTACTCAAGAGACCCAGTACTTC. Its translation: CASSQPGTTQETQYF.

At least ten counts were recorded for this clonotype. The V gene is TRBV6-1, the J gene TRBJ1-2; tentative D call: TRBD1 (5 bases). The CDR3 is made up of 15 amino acids. Trimming stripped 6 bases from V and 4 bases from J, with 18 bases between. CDR1 MNHNS and CDR2 SASEGT come from the germline V gene. CDR3 DNA sequence: TGTGCCAGCAGCCCCGGGGGGGGAGGAACCTATGGCTACACCTTC. Protein product: CASSPGGGGTYGYTF.

This clonotype was seen ten or more times. The V gene is TRBV30, the J gene TRBJ2-7, with D possibly matching TRBD1 (5 bases). Germline V gene sequence: CDR1 GTSNPN, CDR2 SVGIG (reference sequence). The CDR3 extends over 13 amino acids. Trimming removed 2 bases from V and 7 bases from J, with 15 bases in between. In DNA form, the CDR3 reads TGTGCCTGGAGTACTGGTGTAAGGGGTGAGCAGTACTTC. Its protein product is CAWSTGVRGEQYF.

This clonotype was detected many times. The V call is TRBV7-8, the J call TRBJ2-5, with 7 positions matching TRBD1. Looked up from germline, CDR1 is SGHVS and CDR2 is FQNEAQ. J lost 3 bases, V lost 5 bases, and 12 bases had no gene match. The CDR3 has 16 residues. The CDR3 spells CASSRTGQNLEETQYF. In DNA, the CDR3 is TGTGCCAGCAGCCGGACGGGACAGAACCTCGAAGAGACCCAGTACTTC. The complete variable domain, with remaining parts taken from reference TRBV7-8 and TRBJ2-5, reads GAGVSQSPRYKVAKRGQDVALRCDPISGHVSLFWYQQALGQGPEFLTYFQNEAQLDKSGLPSDRFFAERPEGSVSTLKIQRTQQEDSAVYLCASSRTGQNLEETQYFGPGTRLLVL.

This clonotype has a single count. The rearrangement uses TRBV6-1 and TRBJ2-5; weak D call: TRBD2 (6 bases). Germline-derived CDR1 and CDR2 are MNHNS and SASEGT. Trimming stripped 6 bases from V and 2 bases from J, with 16 bases between. The CDR3 is 15 residues long. The CDR3 spells CASRLSGGFQETQYF. The DNA for the CDR3 is TGTGCCAGCAGACTTAGCGGAGGGTTTCAAGAGACCCAGTACTTC.

This clonotype came up many times. The chain couples TRBV19 to TRBJ1-5; no definite D call. CDR3 length: 14 residues. The V and J ends lost 1 base and 6 bases respectively, with 10 bases between them. Germline lookup yields CDR1 LNHDA and CDR2 SQIVND (reference sequence). CDR3 sequence (DNA): TGTGCCAGTAGTATAGGGGGTTTTATTCAGCCCCAGCATTTT. Amino acids: CASSIGGFIQPQHF.

This sequence joins TRBV28 and TRBJ2-7; TRBD2 agrees at 11 bases. Trimming took 7 bases from V and 3 from J; bases not matched to a gene: 5. This CDR3 contains 14 residues. CDR1 and CDR2 (germline): MDHEN, SYDVKM. The CDR3 loop is CASTAGTSGYEQYF. The DNA for the CDR3 is TGTGCCAGCACCGCAGGGACTAGCGGCTACGAGCAGTACTTC.

This clonotype came up many times. J is TRBJ1-1 and V is TRBV12-3 or TRBV12-4; D remains ambiguous. V lost 7 bases and J 2 bases, leaving 17 bases between the germline ends. The CDR3 runs to 15 residues. This CDR3 is CASTPWSASNTEAFF. CDR3 nucleotides: TGTGCCAGCACCCCTTGGTCTGCCAGCAACACTGAAGCTTTCTTT.

This clonotype came up many times. This chain uses TRBV6-6 with TRBJ2-2; D might be TRBD2 (5 bases). V was cut by 4 bases and J by 7 bases, with 34 bases left in between. The CDR3 is made up of 21 amino acids. CDR1 is MNHNY, CDR2 SVGAGI, per germline (reference sequence). As DNA, the CDR3 is TGTGCCAGCAGTTCCTGGGATGGACTTCTGAGATCCCCCGATGGTGGCGGGGAGCTGTTTTTT. Protein sequence: CASSSWDGLLRSPDGGGELFF.